The T cell receptor (beta chain) described here comes from a study of regulatory T cells in long-lasting Graves disease. About the research overall: Those Graves' patients who were newly diagnosed had been on antithyroid drugs under 3 months.

This CDR3 contains 13 residues. Germline V CDR1 and CDR2: MGHRA, YSYEKL. V was shortened by 4 bases and J by 0 bases, with 7 bases between the two germline ends. To make TCR beta libraries, researchers used iRepertoire HTBI primers and Arm-PCR of CDR3 regions. TCRdb redid the calling of the multiplex PCR reads with MiXCR, one entry per CDR3 protein. The sample has hundreds of thousands of distinct CDR3 sequences, roughly 15% seen once. Time point indicated: newly diagnosed GD, antithyroid drugs for less than 3 months. With RNA extracted from PBMCs as input, the TCR library was made. This clonotype was counted ten times or more. These data are also associated with another study on T cells in Graves' hyperthyroidism and ophthalmopathy.

The TCR comes from a man younger than 35 with Graves disease. Here the sequenced sample was peripheral blood mononuclear cells (PBMCs), taken at new diagnosis, from a patient treated with antithyroid drugs. The chain links TRBV4-1 to TRBJ2-7; D ambiguous. CDR3 residues: CASSPAGSYEQYF. The CDR3 DNA follows: TGCGCCAGCAGCCCGGCTGGCTCCTACGAGCAGTACTTC.